This T cell receptor (beta chain) was recovered during a study of blood T cells in healthy people across ages. Study context: Per every two T cells, about one barcoded beta molecule was captured by template switching. Study outcomes and limitations: As age increased, TCR beta diversity per million T cells fell in a roughly linear fashion.

Isolation per sample recovered at least 6.5 million PBMCs. Of note for this clonotype: The antigen is not known.

A J-beta primer mix and a sample-barcoded 5' primer were used in a second PCR of about 7 to 12 cycles. Each cDNA molecule carried a tag from a template-switch adaptor that contained 12 random nucleotides. One entry per CDR3 protein results from TCRdb running MiXCR on the 5' RACE reads. The table lists about 1.5 million distinct CDR3 sequences, 35% to 45% of them singletons. What was sequenced was blood. This TCR was recovered from a woman aged 18-30 years in good health.

The CDR3 is CASRSKGEQYF. In nucleotides, the CDR3 is TGTGCCAGCAGATCCAAGGGGGAGCAGTACTTC. The chain recombines TRBV12-3 or TRBV12-4 with TRBJ2-5; maybe TRBD1 (6 bases). This CDR3 contains 11 residues. Trimming took off 6 bases at V and 11 bases at J, with 13 bases between the two ends.